This TCR beta chain comes out of a study of T-cell reconstitution after alpha-beta-depleted transplantation in children. This clonotype was detected only a few times. The target antigen is unknown. TCRbeta library construction was performed incorporating unique molecular identifiers. TCRdb analysed the PCR reads with MiXCR anew, one entry per CDR3 protein. The sample holds 780,000 or so distinct CDR3 sequences, roughly 16% seen once. Broader study findings: TCRbeta diversity was high at day 60 in some patients (a result of surviving recipient T cells and thymic progenitors). Two months or so post-transplant, alpha-beta T cells reportedly derived from several hundred expanded graft clones. At the one-year point after transplant, T-cell counts and TCRbeta diversity were found to come mostly from T cells that had been newly produced.

In germline, CDR1 is SEHNR, CDR2 FQNEAQ (reference sequence). Trimming pared 3 bases from V and 2 bases from J, leaving 11 bases between. The CDR3 length is 14 residues. The chain joins TRBV7-9 to TRBJ2-7; D uncertain. The clonotype originates from a male patient aged 10 to 17 who had a stem cell transplant for acute lymphoblastic leukemia, so the T cells may come from the graft donor. The sequencing here drew on PBMCs, mostly from graft donor cells, taken 360 days after TCRalphabeta/CD19-depleted stem cell transplant. The CDR3 here is CASSFTHGAYEQYF. DNA of the CDR3: TGTGCCAGCAGCTTCACACATGGGGCCTACGAGCAGTACTTC.